This T cell receptor (beta chain) was found in a study of cytomegalovirus exposure and HLA in healthy donors listed by TCRdb under 2017. The study in broad terms: An earlier analysis of approximately 640 of the donors reported more than 250 Gb of sequence data and approximately 110 million unique TCR beta sequences from some 180 million T cells. An early release that covered 500 to 800 HLA-typed donors contained approximately 300 gigabases of sequencing data and 70 million to 100 million unique TCR sequences. Of the approximately 400 genotyped donors, less than 90% were placed in the genetic ancestry cluster associated with self-reported Caucasian donors. The study aimed to test whether signatures of past pathogen exposure could be identified by cataloging public T cell receptors. Using immunosequencing, the study profiled T cell repertoires from some 670 subjects and related those repertoires to cytomegalovirus serostatus. In addition to the first cohort of 666 subjects, a separate validation cohort of under 150 different subjects was used. High-throughput TCR immunosequencing, statistical association of individual TCRs with disease status, and machine learning were combined to predict cytomegalovirus infection status. A later analysis re-examined previously published TCR beta repertoires from just over 650 donors and added high-resolution HLA genotyping to investigate patterns of TCR occurrence. In the later analysis, no new phenotypic data were used to find candidate immune exposures; instead, reliance was placed on TCR beta sequences and their occurrence across donors. To decide whether each TCR beta V gene segment behaved as functional or pseudogenic, an earlier analysis of nearly 600 of the donors relied on high-throughput TCR beta sequencing. Alongside the repertoire data, information on donor age, sex, ethnicity and CMV serostatus was compiled. A later genetic analysis used genome-wide SNP genotypes for about 60% of the roughly 700 donors, treating that subset as a discovery cohort. Every repertoire in the discovery cohort had been generated on one and the same sequencing platform. HLA typing included class I and class II loci at four-digit resolution. The number of donors typed differed by locus, with about 629-640 for A, B, C, DRB1 and DQB1, 522 for DQA1, 600 to 610 for DPA1, and under 490 for DPB1. Because of strong linkage in the cohort, roughly five DR-DQ haplotypes were treated as single units for association and clustering. On average, roughly 240,000 unique TCR beta nucleotide sequences were sequenced per donor among 300 to 500 genotyped donors of the cohort, with about 19% of those sequences being non-productive. What the work shows at the level of the full study, not this receptor alone: Because HLA typing was unavailable for some donors at each locus, only the typed subset was used in association tests. CMV serostatus was the only immune exposure information available for the cohort. Correlated functional status among segregating V segments might reflect linkage disequilibrium, but an unknown experimental factor could not be ruled out. In this cohort, only TCR beta chains were sequenced, and detectable features were limited by the absence of alpha or paired-chain data. According to a later analysis, most CMV-associated TCR beta chains appeared to be HLA-restricted, and the HLA associations seemed to be driven largely by CMV exposure. In a later genetic analysis, fewer N-insertions in productive TCRs were reported among donors in an Asian-associated ancestry cluster than the roughly 670-donor mean. A cluster of highly shared sequence variants was judged likely to represent a technical artifact of the sequencing pipeline. Compared with equally common non-associated chains, HLA-associated TCR beta chains in a later analysis were more clonally expanded and had lower generation probabilities. In a later analysis, more than 15,000 TCR beta sequences were associated with specific HLA alleles at a false discovery rate of 0.05. While some public TCRs were present in many individuals, most TCR sequences turned up only very rarely across donors. Because counts were too low, some 16 rarely observed V segments, including chromosome 9 orphons, were excluded from the earlier analysis of 587 of the donors. According to a later analysis, TCR association rates differed among HLA loci, with DRB1 alleles showing the most associated TCRs and HLA-C alleles showing the fewest. An earlier analysis of some 560 of the donors showed that most TCR beta V segments appeared in productive rearrangements either about 87% or about 30% of the time, which broadly matched IMGT annotations. A further reported finding was that TCR beta sequences accurately predicted the HLA-A and HLA-B alleles for most subjects in the first cohort. A later analysis reported that several top co-occurrence clusters appeared linked to parvovirus B19, influenza, CMV and Epstein-Barr virus. It was suggested by the authors that the approach could potentially be generalized to other disease states and immunological phenotypes. The classifier was reported to diagnose cytomegalovirus status with high specificity and sensitivity in both the original and validation cohorts. Assigning TCR associations to individual alleles was difficult when HLA alleles, especially DR and DQ, strongly co-occurred. In vitro tests confirmed that a few of the cytomegalovirus-associated TCR beta chains recognize cytomegalovirus antigens. The presence/absence analyses assumed that sequencing depth was roughly uniform across donors, and that assumption may not be true. A total of fewer than 200 TCR beta chains were listed by the study as associated with cytomegalovirus. A later genetic analysis associated a missense DCLRE1C variant with V-gene and J-gene trimming of TCR beta chains, and an independent cohort replicated the association.

The library came from the immunoSEQ multiplex PCR assay. The multiplex PCR relied on a mix of 60 forward primers for TCR Vbeta segments and 13 reverse primers for TCR Jbeta segments. The CDR3 region of rearranged TCR beta genes was amplified from genomic DNA by a multiplex PCR assay. The Illumina HiSeq System was used to sequence the amplified TCR beta libraries as 87-base-pair reads. The authors' pipeline ran thus. A later analysis tallied tens of millions of unique TCR beta chains across the 650 to 750 repertoires, and about 12 million of those chains were shared by two or more donors. Raw reads were error-corrected and collapsed into unique sequences by a nearest-neighbor algorithm in which closely related sequences were merged to remove PCR and sequencing errors. V, D and J gene segments were assigned by aligning CDR3 sequences to IMGT reference sequences. For a sequence to be retained, a match of at least six nucleotides to both a V gene segment and a J gene segment was required. Rearrangements were classified as productive when the CDR3 lacked stop codons and remained in frame with V and J, and all other rearrangements were classified as non-productive. Following IMGT convention, CDR3 was defined as the stretch from the second conserved V-encoded cysteine to the conserved J-encoded phenylalanine. The earlier analysis of 500 to 600 of the donors excluded sequences that lacked an unambiguous match to a single V gene segment. In an earlier analysis of around 590 of the donors, a V segment was called functional when productive rearrangements were above 56.7%, and segregating when the standard deviation between donors exceeded 5%. A statistical classification framework was developed to diagnose cytomegalovirus status using the catalog of TCR beta chain sequences. A later analysis assigned V and J genes by comparing TCR nucleotide sequences with IMGT/GENE-DB human TR gene sequences. A later analysis assigned CDR3 sequences and most-parsimonious VDJ recombination scenarios with the TCRdist pipeline. In a later analysis, every TCR beta chain was defined by the combination of its CDR3 amino acid sequence and its V-gene family, and reads without a unique V-gene family were dropped. As a way to deal with suspected cross-contamination and a sequencing artifact, a later analysis dropped 450 to 600 nucleotide sequences that were highly shared and had low generation probability. For each public chain, a later analysis derived a clonal expansion index from normalized ranks of inferred template counts within each repertoire. A later analysis computed generation probabilities with a VDJ recombination model fitted to out-of-frame rearrangements, and checked the results against IGoR. In a later analysis, hypergeometric tests were used to score TCR-TCR, TCR-HLA and TCR-CMV co-occurrence, with a repertoire-size bias correction applied to TCR pairs. False discovery rates were estimated in a later analysis by permuting HLA or CMV assignments 20 times. In a later analysis, co-occurring TCRs were grouped with DBSCAN, and TCRdist sequence similarity was added when clustering was performed within HLA-allele-positive subsets. Repertoires with fewer than 30,000 or more than 120,000 public chains were left out of co-occurrence clustering, as were a handful of repertoires with anomalous nucleotide sharing. What TCRdb holds here is the immuneACCESS table cut down to in-frame rearrangements. Part of the clones is not present; checked against another copy, under half of the missing clones reflect an unresolved V gene, and the others are unexplained. V, J and clone size are those of that table, while D and trimming were read from the DNA. A total of around 190,000 clones appear in this sample, over 60% of them only once. The ten largest make up 1.1% of the sample.

The cohort was made up of around 720 healthy bone marrow donors. All cohort members were sampled while nominally healthy, although unrecorded immune exposures were likely present. The donor tested CMV seronegative and was one of the 352 seronegative cohort members. Every donor gave a peripheral blood sample, and the peripheral blood mononuclear cells from that sample were used for TCR beta sequencing. Genomic DNA was extracted from the blood cell samples with the Qiagen DNeasy Blood Extraction Kit. Notes on this clone: There is no known antigen for this receptor. Base quality data are lacking; no much larger clone is found one base away.

The sample taken for sequencing was PBMCs. This clonotype was obtained from a woman aged 40 to 50 in good health and CMV-seronegative.

The CDR3 corresponds to CASSIQGSSGNTIYF. The sequenced DNA is TGCGCCAGCAGCATACAGGGGAGCTCTGGAAACACCATATATTTT. This sequence uses TRBV4-1 and TRBJ1-3, and 7 junction bases match TRBD1. In the germline V gene, CDR1 corresponds to MGHRA and CDR2 to YSYEKL. The germline V and J ends show losses of 5 bases and 0 bases respectively, and no gene match explains 4 bases of the junction. The CDR3 starts with the cysteine, ends with the phenylalanine, and has 15 residues. Only the CDR3 part of the read is kept: 45 bases, read in frame from the first base.